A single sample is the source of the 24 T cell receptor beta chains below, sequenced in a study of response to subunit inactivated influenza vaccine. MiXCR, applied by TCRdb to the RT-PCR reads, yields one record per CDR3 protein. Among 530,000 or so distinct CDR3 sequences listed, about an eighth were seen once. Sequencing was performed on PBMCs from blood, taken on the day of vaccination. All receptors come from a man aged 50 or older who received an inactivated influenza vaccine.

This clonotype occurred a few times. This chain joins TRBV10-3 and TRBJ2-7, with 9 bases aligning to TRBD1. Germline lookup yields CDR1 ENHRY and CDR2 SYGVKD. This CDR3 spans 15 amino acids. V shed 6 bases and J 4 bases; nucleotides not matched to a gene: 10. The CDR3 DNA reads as TGTGCCATCAGCTTAAATCCGGGACAGGGATACGAGCAGTACTTC. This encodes CAISLNPGQGYEQYF.

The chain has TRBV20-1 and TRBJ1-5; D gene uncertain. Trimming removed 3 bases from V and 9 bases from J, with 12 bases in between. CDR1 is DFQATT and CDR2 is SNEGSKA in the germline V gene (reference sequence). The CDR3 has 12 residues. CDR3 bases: TGCAGTGCTAGTGGGCCATCGGGGCCCCAGCATTTT. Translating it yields CSASGPSGPQHF.

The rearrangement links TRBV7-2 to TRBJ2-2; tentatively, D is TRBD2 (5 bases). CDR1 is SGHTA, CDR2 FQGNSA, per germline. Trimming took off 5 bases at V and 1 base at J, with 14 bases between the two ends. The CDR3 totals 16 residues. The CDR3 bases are TGTGCCAGCAGCCGGCAAGCCCGGGAGAACACCGGGGAGCTGTTTTTT. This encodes CASSRQARENTGELFF.

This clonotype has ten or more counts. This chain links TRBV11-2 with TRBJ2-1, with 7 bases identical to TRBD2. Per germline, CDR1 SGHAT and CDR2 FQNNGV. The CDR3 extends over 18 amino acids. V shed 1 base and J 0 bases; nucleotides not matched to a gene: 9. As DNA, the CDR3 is TGTGCCAGCAGCTTAGTACTCTCCGGCGGGGGCTCCTACAATGAGCAGTTCTTC. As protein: CASSLVLSGGGSYNEQFF. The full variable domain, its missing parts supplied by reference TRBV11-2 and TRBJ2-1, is EAGVAQSPRYKIIEKRQSVAFWCNPISGHATLYWYQQILGQGPKLLIQFQNNGVVDDSQLPKDRFSAERLKGVDSTLKIQPAKLEDSAVYLCASSLVLSGGGSYNEQFFGPGTRLTVL.

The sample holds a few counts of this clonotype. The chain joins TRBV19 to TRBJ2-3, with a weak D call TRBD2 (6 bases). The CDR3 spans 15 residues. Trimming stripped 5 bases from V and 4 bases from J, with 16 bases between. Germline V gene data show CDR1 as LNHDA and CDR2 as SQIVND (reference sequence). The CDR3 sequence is CASSAPGAPPDTQYF. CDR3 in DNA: TGTGCCAGTAGTGCCCCGGGAGCCCCCCCAGATACGCAGTATTTT.

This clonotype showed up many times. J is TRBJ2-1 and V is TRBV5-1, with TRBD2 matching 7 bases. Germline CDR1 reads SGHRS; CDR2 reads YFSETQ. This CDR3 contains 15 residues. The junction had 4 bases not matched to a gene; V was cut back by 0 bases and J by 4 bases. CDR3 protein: CASSLDSGHYNEQFF. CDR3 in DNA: TGCGCCAGCAGCTTGGATAGCGGGCATTACAATGAGCAGTTCTTC.

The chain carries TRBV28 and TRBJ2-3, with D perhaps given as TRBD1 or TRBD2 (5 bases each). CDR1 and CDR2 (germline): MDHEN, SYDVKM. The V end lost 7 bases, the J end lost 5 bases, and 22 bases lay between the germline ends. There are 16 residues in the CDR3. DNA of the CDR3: TGTGCCAGCAAAGTGGTATTTCGGCCTGGGGGAGATACGCAGTATTTT. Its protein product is CASKVVFRPGGDTQYF.

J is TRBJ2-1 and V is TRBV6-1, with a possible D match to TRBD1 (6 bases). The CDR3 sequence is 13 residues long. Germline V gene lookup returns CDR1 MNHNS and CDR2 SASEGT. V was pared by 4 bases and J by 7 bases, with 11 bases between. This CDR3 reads CASSVTGRNEQFF. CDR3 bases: TGTGCCAGCAGTGTCACAGGGAGAAATGAGCAGTTCTTC.

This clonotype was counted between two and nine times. The CDR3 nucleotides are TGCGCCAGCAGCTTGGGTAGCGGGGGCCGCAATGAGCAGTTCTTC. Protein product: CASSLGSGGRNEQFF. The chain is built from TRBV5-1 and TRBJ2-1; 9 nucleotides align to TRBD2. In germline, CDR1 is SGHRS, CDR2 YFSETQ. This CDR3 spans 15 amino acids. The V segment lost 0 bases and the J segment 6 bases; nucleotides outside the gene matches: 4.

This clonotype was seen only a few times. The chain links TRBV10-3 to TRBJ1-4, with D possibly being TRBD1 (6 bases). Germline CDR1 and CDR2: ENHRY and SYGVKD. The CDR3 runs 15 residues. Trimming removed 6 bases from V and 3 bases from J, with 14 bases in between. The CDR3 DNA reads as TGTGCCATCAGGGCTTCGGGGGCGGCTAATGAAAAACTGTTTTTT. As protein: CAIRASGAANEKLFF.

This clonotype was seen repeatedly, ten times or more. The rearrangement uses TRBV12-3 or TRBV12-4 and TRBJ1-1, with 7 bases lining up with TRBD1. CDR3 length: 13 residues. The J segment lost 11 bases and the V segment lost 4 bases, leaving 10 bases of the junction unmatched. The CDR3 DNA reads TGTGCCAGCAGTTGGGGACAGTTCGCAGGGGCTTTCTTT. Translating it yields CASSWGQFAGAFF.

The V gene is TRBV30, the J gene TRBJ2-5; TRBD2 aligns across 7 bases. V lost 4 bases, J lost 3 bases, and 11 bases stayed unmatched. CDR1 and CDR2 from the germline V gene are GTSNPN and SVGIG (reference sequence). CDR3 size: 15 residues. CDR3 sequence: CAWTPKGAGEETQYF. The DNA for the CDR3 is TGTGCCTGGACTCCCAAAGGGGCGGGAGAAGAGACCCAGTACTTC.

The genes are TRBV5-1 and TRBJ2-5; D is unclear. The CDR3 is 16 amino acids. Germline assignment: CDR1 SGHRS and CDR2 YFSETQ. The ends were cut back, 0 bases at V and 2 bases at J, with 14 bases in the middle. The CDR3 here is CASSLEPTASQETQYF. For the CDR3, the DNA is TGCGCCAGCAGCTTGGAACCAACGGCGTCTCAAGAGACCCAGTACTTC.

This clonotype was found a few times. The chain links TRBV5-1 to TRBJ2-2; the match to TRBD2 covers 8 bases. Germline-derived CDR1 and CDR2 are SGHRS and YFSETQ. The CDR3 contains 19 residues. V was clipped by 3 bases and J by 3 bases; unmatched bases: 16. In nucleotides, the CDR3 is TGCGCCAGCAGCTCCATCGGGGGGGCACCGGTTGGGGACACCGGGGAGCTGTTTTTT. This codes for CASSSIGGAPVGDTGELFF. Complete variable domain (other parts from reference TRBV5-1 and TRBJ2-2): KAGVTQTPRYLIKTRGQQVTLSCSPISGHRSVSWYQQTPGQGLQFLFEYFSETQRNKGNFPGRFSGRQFSNSRSEMNVSTLELGDSALYLCASSSIGGAPVGDTGELFFGEGSRLTVL.

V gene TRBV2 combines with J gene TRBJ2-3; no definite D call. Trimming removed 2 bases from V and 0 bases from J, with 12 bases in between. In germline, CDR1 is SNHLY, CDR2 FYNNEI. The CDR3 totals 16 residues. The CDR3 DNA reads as TGTGCCAGCAGTGAAATGGGCGTCCCTAGCACAGATACGCAGTATTTT. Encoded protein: CASSEMGVPSTDTQYF.

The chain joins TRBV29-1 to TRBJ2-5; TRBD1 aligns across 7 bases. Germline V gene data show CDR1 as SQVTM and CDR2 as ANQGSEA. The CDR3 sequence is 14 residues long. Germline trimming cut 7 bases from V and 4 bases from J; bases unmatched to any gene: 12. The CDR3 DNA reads TGCAGCGCTCAGACAGGGAGTGGCGGAGAGACCCAGTACTTC. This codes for CSAQTGSGGETQYF.

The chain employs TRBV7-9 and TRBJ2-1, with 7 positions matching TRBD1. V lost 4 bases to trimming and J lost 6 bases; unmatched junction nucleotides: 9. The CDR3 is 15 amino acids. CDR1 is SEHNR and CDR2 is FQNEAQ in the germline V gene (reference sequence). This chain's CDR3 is CASSSSGGRSNEQFF. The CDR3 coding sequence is TGTGCCAGCAGCTCCTCAGGGGGTAGAAGCAATGAGCAGTTCTTC.

CDR3 bases: TGTGCCAGCAGTTTCGCGATCTTTGCGGGAGACCCTATTAGCACAGATACGCAGTATTTT. This gives the protein CASSFAIFAGDPISTDTQYF. This chain joins TRBV6-2 or TRBV6-3 and TRBJ2-3; 7 bases align to TRBD2. Trimming removed 4 bases from V and 0 bases from J; junction bases left unmatched: 19. CDR1 and CDR2 (germline): MNHEY, SVGEGT. The CDR3 is 20 residues long.

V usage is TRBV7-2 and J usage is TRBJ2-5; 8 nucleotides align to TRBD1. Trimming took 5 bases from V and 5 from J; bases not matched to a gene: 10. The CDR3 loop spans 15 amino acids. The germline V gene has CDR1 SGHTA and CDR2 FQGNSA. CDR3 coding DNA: TGTGCCAGCAGCGGTAGGGGGGACAGGAGGGAGACCCAGTACTTC. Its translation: CASSGRGDRRETQYF.

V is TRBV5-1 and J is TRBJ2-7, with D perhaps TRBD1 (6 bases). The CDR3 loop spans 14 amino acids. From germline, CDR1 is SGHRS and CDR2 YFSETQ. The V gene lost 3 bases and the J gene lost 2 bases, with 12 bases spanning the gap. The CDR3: CASSWVDRTYEQYF. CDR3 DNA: TGCGCCAGCAGCTGGGTTGACAGGACCTACGAGCAGTACTTC.

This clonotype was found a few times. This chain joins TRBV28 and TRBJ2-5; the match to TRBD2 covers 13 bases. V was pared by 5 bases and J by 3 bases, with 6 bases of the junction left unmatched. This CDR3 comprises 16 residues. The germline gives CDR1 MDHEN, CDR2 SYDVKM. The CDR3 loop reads CASSPGTSGVKETQYF. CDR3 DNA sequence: TGTGCCAGCAGTCCTGGGACTAGCGGGGTTAAAGAGACCCAGTACTTC.

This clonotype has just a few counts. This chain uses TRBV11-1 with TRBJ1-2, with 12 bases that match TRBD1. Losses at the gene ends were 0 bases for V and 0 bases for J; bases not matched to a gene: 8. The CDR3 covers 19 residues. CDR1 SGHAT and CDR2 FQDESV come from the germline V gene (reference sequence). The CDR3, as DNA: TGTGCCAGCAGCTTAGCGGTTGGGACAGGGGGCACCACTAACTATGGCTACACCTTC. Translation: CASSLAVGTGGTTNYGYTF.

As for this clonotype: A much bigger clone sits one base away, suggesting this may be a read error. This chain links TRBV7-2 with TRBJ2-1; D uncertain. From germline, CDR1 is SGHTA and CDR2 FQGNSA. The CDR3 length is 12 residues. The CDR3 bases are TGTGCCAGCAGCTTTACTCGCGGTGAGCAGTCCTTC. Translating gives CASSFTRGEQSF.

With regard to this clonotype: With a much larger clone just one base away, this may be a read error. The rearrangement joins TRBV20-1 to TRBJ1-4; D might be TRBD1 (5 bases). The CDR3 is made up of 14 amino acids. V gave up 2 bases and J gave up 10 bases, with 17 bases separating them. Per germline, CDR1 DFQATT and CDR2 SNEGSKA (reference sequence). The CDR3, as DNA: TGCAGTGCTAGATCGAGCCCGGGGGATGTAAAACTGTTTTTT. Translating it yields CSARSSPGDVKLFF.